These 6 T cell receptor beta chains originate from one sample sequenced in a study of blood T cell repertoires in COVID-19 (dated by TCRdb to the early 2020s). Libraries were prepared through the immunoSEQ multiplex PCR assay. TCRdb obtained this table from immuneACCESS and retained in-frame rearrangements with V and J assigned. These tables miss some clones; where compared with another copy, unresolved V genes account for less than half of the shortfall, and the remainder is unexplained. This sample holds about 250,000 clones; 85% to 90% were observed only once. Clones ranked in the top ten supply 2.4% of the sample. Sequencing used PBMCs or T cells enriched from blood (not recorded which). All receptors derive from a woman aged 18-35 years who had recovered from COVID-19.

This clone came up a few times. The chain recombines TRBV10-2 with TRBJ2-7; TRBD2 agrees at 7 bases. CDR1 and CDR2 from the germline V gene are WSHSY and SAAADI. V lost 8 bases, J lost 2 bases, and 15 bases stayed unmatched. The CDR3 loop spans 16 amino acids. CDR3 amino acids: CASFGPGTAGAYEQYF. In DNA, the CDR3 is TGCGCCAGCTTCGGACCGGGGACCGCGGGAGCCTACGAGCAGTACTTC.

This chain links TRBV10-1 with TRBJ2-3; TRBD2 matches 7 bases. CDR1 is WNHNN, CDR2 SYGVQD, per germline (reference sequence). The CDR3 totals 14 residues. Germline trimming cut 5 bases from V and 7 bases from J; bases unmatched to any gene: 9. CDR3 in amino acids: CASSQGLVKNTQYF. The DNA of the CDR3 is TGCGCCAGCAGTCAAGGACTAGTGAAGAATACGCAGTATTTT.

Worth noting for this clone: The junction departs from germline at one end; a sequencing error may be responsible. V and J are TRBV3-1 (or the pseudogene TRBV3-2) and TRBJ2-3; 10 nucleotides line up with TRBD2. The germline V gene encodes CDR1 LGHDT and CDR2 YNNKEL (reference sequence). The CDR3 contains 13 residues. The CDR3 bases are TGTGCCAGCAGCCATCCACAAGCGGGGGGGCTGCATTTT. This translates into CASSHPQAGGLHF.

The CDR3 loop reads CASSVGPAGALNEQFF. The DNA for the CDR3 is TGTGCCAGCAGCGTAGGTCCCGCGGGGGCGCTCAATGAGCAGTTCTTC. The rearrangement links TRBV9 to TRBJ2-1; D is possibly TRBD2 (7 bases). V shed 0 bases and J shed 6 bases, with 16 bases lying between them. The CDR3 length is 16 residues. Germline-derived CDR1 and CDR2 are SGDLS and YYNGEE.

The count of this clone is one. The junction and the germline gene differ at one end; a read error may be behind it. This sequence joins TRBV7-7 and TRBJ2-2, with D tentatively TRBD1 (5 bases). From germline, CDR1 is SSHAT and CDR2 FNYEAQ (reference sequence). CDR3 size: 13 residues. The CDR3: CASSTRDTGELFF. CDR3 nucleotide sequence: TGTGCTAGCAGCACCAGGGATACCGGGGAGCTGTTTTTT.

This clone is a singleton in its sample. This chain joins TRBV30 and TRBJ1-5; tentative D call: TRBD1 (6 bases). Germline V gene data show CDR1 as GTSNPN and CDR2 as SVGIG (reference sequence). CDR3 length: 13 amino acids. Trimming took off 0 bases at V and 5 bases at J, with 8 bases between the two ends. CDR3 in DNA: TGTGCCTGGAGTGTTAGGGGGTATCAGCCCCAGCATTTT. Its translation: CAWSVRGYQPQHF.